The rows below give T cell receptor beta chains drawn from one sample of a study of shared clonotypes between healthy human individuals. Method: immunoSEQ multiplex PCR; TCRdb's copy keeps in-frame clones and lacks some. The table lists millions of clones, just under 95% of them singletons. Sequenced material: naive CD8+ T cells sorted from blood. The receptors were sampled from a man aged 18-30 years in good health. Each CDR3 is given with its conserved first and last residue. D genes are given only for firm matches. A clone size is listed for some rows: how often the clone was seen (once, few, many), or a class if it is expanded.

TRBV28	NA	TRBD2	TRBJ2-3	CASSSLWDSGGSTDTQYF	TGTGCCAGCAGTTCACTCTGGGATAGCGGGGGGAGCACAGATACGCAGTATTTT
TRBV4-3	NA	NA	TRBJ1-2	CASSQEAGRGVGYTF	TGCGCCAGCAGCCAAGAGGCGGGCAGGGGAGTCGGCTACACCTTC
TRBV12-5	once	TRBD2	TRBJ2-1	CASGVTSVLDYNEQFF	TGTGCTAGTGGTGTGACTAGCGTACTAGACTACAATGAGCAGTTCTTC
TRBV5-1	NA	NA	TRBJ2-7	CASRTTEEGSYEQYF	TGCGCCAGCAGAACGACTGAGGAGGGTTCCTACGAGCAGTACTTC
TRBV6-5	NA	TRBD1	TRBJ2-7	CASSFTGQGPSYEQYF	TGTGCCAGCAGTTTCACGGGACAGGGGCCTTCCTACGAGCAGTACTTC
TRBV30	NA	TRBD2	TRBJ2-5	CAWSSGLAGAMYQETQYF	TGTGCCTGGAGTTCGGGACTAGCGGGGGCCATGTACCAAGAGACCCAGTACTTC
TRBV10-2	NA	TRBD2	TRBJ2-1	CASSDHLLAGVGNEQFF	TGCGCCAGCAGTGATCACCTACTAGCGGGAGTCGGCAATGAGCAGTTCTTC
TRBV27	NA	NA	TRBJ2-6	CASSPGLSGANVLTF	TGTGCCAGCAGTCCGGGACTCTCTGGGGCCAACGTCCTGACTTTC
TRBV6-1	few	NA	TRBJ1-2	CASSEGSYGYTF	TGTGCCAGCAGTGAGGGCAGCTATGGCTACACCTTC
TRBV5-1	once	TRBD1	TRBJ2-7	CASSPGQGRYEQYF	TGCGCCAGCAGCCCGGGACAGGGGAGATACGAGCAGTACTTC